One and the same sample provided the 5 T cell receptor beta chains below, sequenced in a study of blood T cells in healthy people across ages. Sample-barcoded 5' priming and a J-beta primer mix drove a second PCR of roughly 7 to 11 cycles. TCRdb re-derived calls from the 5' RACE reads in MiXCR, one entry per CDR3 protein. The sample records hundreds of thousands of distinct CDR3 sequences, about 52% being singletons. Sequencing was done on a sample of blood. These receptor sequences come from a woman aged 55-69 years in good health.

This chain links TRBV7-9 with TRBJ1-2, with 7 nucleotides matching TRBD1. Trimming took 5 bases from V and 4 from J; bases not matched to a gene: 4. This CDR3 region has 13 residues. Germline CDR1 is SEHNR and CDR2 is FQNEAQ (reference sequence). CDR3 region: CASSETGAYGYTF. As DNA, the CDR3 is TGTGCCAGCAGCGAAACAGGGGCCTATGGCTACACCTTC.

The CDR3 region has the DNA TGCGCCAGCAGCTGGAGCCTAGCCACAGATACGCAGTATTTT. It codes for CASSWSLATDTQYF. This rearrangement joins TRBV5-1 to TRBJ2-3; maybe TRBD2 (5 bases). Germline lookup yields CDR1 SGHRS and CDR2 YFSETQ. V was cut by 3 bases and J by 2 bases, with 10 bases left in between. The CDR3 sequence is 14 residues long.

This clonotype was seen ten or more times. The CDR3 DNA is TGTGCCAGCAGACGGACTAGCGGGACATCCGATACGCAGTATTTT. As protein: CASRRTSGTSDTQYF. The chain is built from TRBV27 and TRBJ2-3; 12 bases are a match to TRBD2. The V and J ends lost 6 bases and 6 bases, in that order; junction bases with no gene match: 7. Germline V gene data show CDR1 as MNHEY and CDR2 as SMNVEV (reference sequence). The CDR3 totals 15 residues.

The CDR3 DNA reads TGCGCCAGCAGCCTCGGGACCTTCACAGATACGCAGTATTTT. It yields the protein CASSLGTFTDTQYF. V gene TRBV5-1 combines with J gene TRBJ2-3; D assignment may be TRBD1 or TRBD2 (5 bases each). The V end was cut by 4 bases, the J end by 2 bases, with 11 bases between. The CDR3 sequence is 14 residues long. Germline CDR1 is SGHRS and CDR2 is YFSETQ.

The gene calls are TRBV7-9 and TRBJ2-4; 9 bases agree with TRBD2. The ends lost 5 bases at V and 15 bases at J; junction bases unmatched: 20. Germline V gene sequence: CDR1 SEHNR, CDR2 FQNEAQ (reference sequence). CDR3 length: 16 residues. The CDR3 loop reads CASSQPAGGLDSEGYF. In DNA form, the CDR3 reads TGTGCCAGCAGCCAACCGGCGGGGGGGCTCGACAGCGAGGGGTACTTC.